This record looks at one T cell receptor (beta chain) sequence and its context. Its antigen is currently not known. One base away there is no much larger clone; base qualities are not given. Donors were healthy HIV-negative adults with no recently reported acute infections or vaccinations. All donors were Caucasian adults living in Nashville, Tennessee, USA. CD4+ T cells were enriched through magnetic negative selection, after which naive cells were positively selected on CD45RA and the remaining negative fraction served as the memory subset. After blood collection by leukapheresis, PBMCs were isolated using Ficoll-Histopaque density gradient centrifugation and then cryopreserved in the vapor phase of liquid nitrogen. Purity and quantity of every magnetically sorted T cell population were checked by analytical flow cytometry. From each sorted fraction, genomic DNA was isolated and quantified by UV absorbance on a Nanodrop 2000c.

Based on the germline V gene (reference sequence), the CDR1 and CDR2 sequences are SGHNT and YYREEE. The trim is 5 bases for V and 0 bases for J, with a gap of 12 bases between the germline ends. Inclusive of the bounding cysteine and phenylalanine, the CDR3 is 14 residues long. Kept here is only the CDR3 DNA, which spans 42 bases and is read in frame from base 1. Using the deep immunoSEQ assay, TCR CDR3 regions were amplified from genomic DNA by multiplex PCR. Genomic DNA extracted from each cell subset was distributed evenly over all wells of several immunoSEQ 96-well plates, and each plate served as one replicate. For sorted subsets, 150 to 250 ng genomic DNA, equal to some 30,000 T cell genomes, was loaded into each replicate PCR. Purified libraries were measured with a Qubit 3.0 fluorometer, size-checked on a Bioanalyzer 2100, and measured again with the KAPA Library Quantification kit. A separate single-read 150-cycle Illumina NextSeq 550 flow cell was used to sequence each immunoSEQ 96-well plate. In the source study's methods: Because the immunoSEQ output included only junctional sequences and no quality scores, the filtering could not be the same as the filtering used for full-length reads. Sequences were annotated with PyIR, a Python wrapper for IgBLAST v1.9, and V/J genes and CDR3 were assigned using IMGT germline references. Reads were filtered out if the reads had weak V/J assignments (E-value above 1e-6), no CDR3, stop codons, out-of-frame junctions, or ambiguous translated residues. A V3J clonotype was defined by an identical inferred V gene, J gene, and CDR3 amino acid sequence. To compute the percentage overlap between repertoires, the number of shared unique clonotypes was divided by the size of the smaller repertoire. Richness of each repertoire was evaluated using RTK rarefaction, the Chao1 estimator, and Recon v2.1 estimates of unobserved clonotypes. Generation probabilities for all TCRbeta clonotypes obtained by the gDNA method from a few donors were computed using OLGA. Not all clones reach the TCRdb copy of this immuneACCESS table, which keeps in-frame sequences only. Checked studies attribute under half of the gap to unresolved V genes and leave the rest unexplained. V, J and clone size were drawn from that table, and D and trimming were deduced from the DNA. Within this sample are about 2,500,000 clones, with about 92% of them counted one time only. The ten most abundant clones make up roughly 0.15% of the sample.

The data derive from a study of shared clonotypes between healthy human individuals (dated by TCRdb to 2020 to 2022). Background for the entire study: Three men and a couple of women, aged 18 to 49 years, made up the cohort. For each donor, CD4 naive and CD4 memory were each given three plates, CD8 naive was given two plates, and CD8 memory was given one plate. To estimate repertoire size and how much clonotypes are shared between individuals, the study performed deep sequencing of blood TCR repertoires from five healthy adults. To increase sequencing depth and limit assay-specific biases, TCR repertoire library preparation and sequencing were carried out by different laboratories using diverse techniques. Leukapheresis yielded between about 0.8 and 8.9 billion PBMCs per donor.

The study at large found these results: The genetic and exposure-history diversity represented was limited by the small number of donors. Even with the large sequencing depth, rarefaction of the sorted-subset datasets indicated that sequencing was incomplete. Pairwise subsampling indicated that sequencing depth was expected to affect the degree of clonotype sharing among donors. About 5% of naive CD4, more than 3% of naive CD8, approximately 2.2% of memory CD4, and around 0.4% of memory CD8 clonotypes were shared across a handful of donors. Sampling was restricted to blood, and TCR repertoires in tissue are likely to differ from TCR repertoires in blood. Naive subsets generally had larger estimated clonotype richness than memory subsets did. Compared with non-shared clonotypes, the clonotypes found in all four sorted-subset donors had higher generation probabilities.

This TCR came from a man aged 18 to 29 in good health. The sequenced sample consisted of naive CD4+ T cells sorted from blood. Read against the paper, the sample's cell subset or site label means: CD45RA+ positively selected. The rearranged segments are TRBV5-4 and TRBJ2-7; D gene: possibly TRBD1, on 6 matching bases. The CDR3 reads as follows: CASRWGTNSYEQYF. The sequenced DNA is TGTGCCAGCAGATGGGGGACAAACTCCTACGAGCAGTACTTC.